These T cell receptor beta chains were read from a single sample in a study of blood T cell repertoires in COVID-19. TCRdb keeps only in-frame clones here, not all; method: immunoSEQ multiplex PCR. Of roughly 340,000 clones in the sample, roughly 90% were seen once. The specimen was peripheral blood. These receptors all come from a woman aged 25 to 39 with COVID-19, enrolled during active disease. Each CDR3 is given with its conserved first and last residue. D genes are given only for firm matches. Where a row states a size, it is once, few, many or the class of an expanded clone; other rows omit it.

>TRBD2|NA|TRBJ2-1|TRBV19
TGTGCCAGTAGACTTACTAGCGGGAGTGGCAATGAGCAGTTCTTC
CASRLTSGSGNEQFF
>TRBD1|many|TRBJ1-4|TRBV5-7
TGTGCCAGCAGCATTGACAGGGGAGTGGGAAAACTGTTTTTT
CASSIDRGVGKLFF
>NA|NA|TRBJ2-1|TRBV7-9
TGTGCCAGCAGCCAGAGTCAGGCGCTTGGGCAGTTCTTC
CASSQSQALGQFF
>TRBD2|NA|TRBJ2-1|TRBV7-2
TGTGCCAGCAGCTCCGGACTAGCGGGGCATGAGCAGTTCTTC
CASSSGLAGHEQFF
>NA|NA|TRBJ1-1|TRBV7-9
TGTGCCAGCAGCTCCGACAGATACACTGAAGCTTTCTTT
CASSSDRYTEAFF
>TRBD2|NA|TRBJ2-7|TRBV13
TGTGCCAGCAGGGCTAGCGGGTTGTACGAGCAGTACTTC
CASRASGLYEQYF
>NA|NA|TRBJ2-7|TRBV4-2
TGTGCCAGCAGCCAAGATCCTACCCCCGGGACTCCCACAGGCGAGCAGTACTTC
CASSQDPTPGTPTGEQYF
>NA|few|TRBJ2-2|TRBV29-1
TGCAGCGTCGTCAGGGTGGGCACCGGGGAGCTGTTTTTT
CSVVRVGTGELFF
>NA|NA|TRBJ1-1|TRBV5-4
TGTGCCAGCAGCCCGGGATTACTGAACACTGAAGCTTTCTTT
CASSPGLLNTEAFF
>TRBD1|NA|TRBJ1-1|TRBV4-1
TGCGCCAGCAGCCACCCCCGGACAGGGGGGAACACTGAAGCTTTCTTT
CASSHPRTGGNTEAFF
>NA|NA|TRBJ1-1|TRBV25-1
TGTGCCAGCAGTGAAAGAGGGTACAGTGGGTACGGGGCTTTCTTT
CASSERGYSGYGAFF
>NA|few|TRBJ1-6|TRBV11-3
TGTGCCAGCAGCTTTGTCCCACGGGGGAATTCACCCCTCCACTTT
CASSFVPRGNSPLHF
>TRBD1|NA|TRBJ1-4|TRBV9
TGTGCCAGCAGCAGGACAGGGGGGTCAACTAATGAAAAACTGTTTTTT
CASSRTGGSTNEKLFF
>TRBD1|once|TRBJ2-7|TRBV5-6
TGTGCCAGCAGCCCCTCCCGGACAGGGGGCTTCGAGCAGTACTTC
CASSPSRTGGFEQYF
>NA|NA|TRBJ2-2|TRBV18
TGTGCCAGCTCACCAATGAGAGGAATCACCGGGGAGCTGTTTTTT
CASSPMRGITGELFF
>TRBD1|NA|TRBJ2-3|TRBV11-2
TGTGCCAGCAGCTTAGTGTGGACAGGCCAAAGGGGGACGCAGTATTTT
CASSLVWTGQRGTQYF
>TRBD1|NA|TRBJ1-1|TRBV9
TGTGCCAGCAGCCCTTTGGCGCAGGGGGCTACTGAAGCTTTCTTT
CASSPLAQGATEAFF
>TRBD2|NA|TRBJ2-1|TRBV27
TGTGCCAGCAGTCTTGGGACTAGCGGGAGTGAGCAGTTCTTC
CASSLGTSGSEQFF
>TRBD1|NA|TRBJ2-7|TRBV7-9
TGTGCCAGCAGCTTGGGACAGTACTCCTACGAGCAGTACTTC
CASSLGQYSYEQYF
>TRBD2|NA|TRBJ2-1|TRBV7-2
TGTGCCAGCAGCCCGGGAGCGGGGGGCCAATACAATGAGCAGTTCTTC
CASSPGAGGQYNEQFF
>NA|NA|TRBJ1-1|TRBV19
TGTGCCAGTAGTCCCCCGCAGGGGAGAAAATCGGCTTTCTTT
CASSPPQGRKSAFF
>NA|NA|TRBJ2-3|TRBV24-1
TGTGCCACCTTAGGCCGGGATTCGCGGGCAGATACGCAGTATTTT
CATLGRDSRADTQYF
>NA|NA|TRBJ2-2|TRBV4-1
TGCGCCAGCAGCCAAGCCAGTTTCAGAAACACCGGGGAGCTGTTTTTT
CASSQASFRNTGELFF
>NA|NA|TRBJ2-5|TRBV3-1/TRBV3-2
TGTGCCAGCAGCCCTAAGTCAAGGACCCAGTACTTC
CASSPKSRTQYF
>NA|NA|TRBJ1-3|TRBV5-6
TGTGCCAGTATCTACAGGGCTGGAAACACCATATATTTT
CASIYRAGNTIYF
>TRBD1|NA|TRBJ2-6|TRBV7-2
TGTGCCAGCAGCGCGGACAGGGTGTGGGCTGGGGCCAACGTCCTGACTTTC
CASSADRVWAGANVLTF
>NA|NA|TRBJ1-1|TRBV19
TGTGCCAGTAGTATCCTTTCGGGGGCTGAAGCTTTCTTT
CASSILSGAEAFF
>TRBD1|NA|TRBJ2-1|TRBV9
TGTGCCAGCAGCCAAGAGAACAGGGGTCGGGAGCAGTTCTTC
CASSQENRGREQFF
>NA|NA|TRBJ1-6|TRBV11-3
TGTGCCAGCAGCTTAGTTCTGGGAGGAATAGATTCACCCCTCCACTTT
CASSLVLGGIDSPLHF
>NA|NA|TRBJ1-1|TRBV5-1
TGCGCCAGCAGCGGAAGGGGCAACATGAACACTGAAGCTTTCTTT
CASSGRGNMNTEAFF
>TRBD2|NA|TRBJ2-2|TRBV6-1
TGTGCCAGCAGTGGCATTACAGGGAAGCGGGGGAAGGCCGGGGAGCTGTTTTTT
CASSGITGKRGKAGELFF
>NA|NA|TRBJ1-2|TRBV6-5
TGTGCCAGCAGGACGGGCAAACAGGGAAGCTATGGCTACACCTTC
CASRTGKQGSYGYTF
>TRBD2|once|TRBJ2-7|TRBV15
TGTGCCACCAGCAGAACACTCCTCAGCCGGGGGGGGATGTCCTACGAGCAGTACTTC
CATSRTLLSRGGMSYEQYF
>TRBD1|NA|TRBJ1-1|TRBV6-5
TGTGCCAGCTGGACAGGGGGCGGTAACACTGAAGCTTTCTTT
CASWTGGGNTEAFF
>NA|NA|TRBJ2-1|TRBV4-1
TGCGCCAGCAGCCACCCCGGGACAAATAACAATGAGCAGTTCTTC
CASSHPGTNNNEQFF
>NA|NA|TRBJ1-1|TRBV11-2
TGTGCCAGCAGCTTAGAGCGGCAGACTGAAGCTTTCTTT
CASSLERQTEAFF
>NA|NA|TRBJ1-2|TRBV6-5
TGTGCCAGCAGGCAGGGGAGTGGCATCTATGGCTACACCTTC
CASRQGSGIYGYTF
>TRBD1|NA|TRBJ1-6|TRBV5-1
TGCGCCAGTAAGACAGGGTTGGGGGATTCACCCCTCCACTTT
CASKTGLGDSPLHF
>NA|NA|TRBJ1-5|TRBV3-1/TRBV3-2
TGTGCCACCCCCAGACAGCCCCAGCATTTT
CATPRQPQHF
>TRBD1|NA|TRBJ2-5|TRBV11-2
TGTGCCAGCAGCAGACACCGGGACAGGGGGCTTGAGACCCAGTACTTC
CASSRHRDRGLETQYF
>NA|NA|TRBJ2-3|TRBV28
TGTGCCAGCAGCCCCCAGAGAGGAGATACGCAGTATTTT
CASSPQRGDTQYF
>NA|NA|TRBJ2-7|TRBV19
TGTGCCAGTAGTATAGGACCGGAGACCTACGAGCAGTACTTC
CASSIGPETYEQYF
>NA|NA|TRBJ1-2|TRBV7-8
TGTGCCAGCAGCCCGACCTTGCGGAGAGACTATGGCTACACCTTC
CASSPTLRRDYGYTF
>NA|NA|TRBJ1-2|TRBV5-5
TGTGCCAGCAGCCCGGCCCCGCAGGGTGGCTACACCTTC
CASSPAPQGGYTF
>NA|NA|TRBJ2-7|TRBV27
TGTGCCAGCAGTTCCTCCTCCTTAGTAATCGAGCAGTACTTC
CASSSSSLVIEQYF
>NA|NA|TRBJ2-7|TRBV29-1
TGCAGCGTGCCGGGGGGCAGCCGCTACGAGCAGTACTTC
CSVPGGSRYEQYF
>NA|few|TRBJ2-7|TRBV5-1
TGCGCCAGCAGCTTCGGGTATAGGAGCTCCTACGAGCAGTACTTC
CASSFGYRSSYEQYF
>NA|NA|TRBJ2-1|TRBV4-3
TGCGCCAGCAGCCAAGCAGAGGCCTACAATGAGCAGTTCTTC
CASSQAEAYNEQFF
>NA|once|TRBJ1-6|TRBV7-9
TGTGCCAGCAGCTTAATACAGGGCGATAATTCACCCCTCCACTTT
CASSLIQGDNSPLHF
>NA|NA|TRBJ1-1|TRBV10-3
TGTGCCATCAGTGAAACTGGTGAAGAAGCTTTCTTT
CAISETGEEAFF
>TRBD1|NA|TRBJ1-1|TRBV11-2
TGTGCCAGCACCCCAACAGACAGGGCGCCTGAAGCTTTCTTT
CASTPTDRAPEAFF
>NA|NA|TRBJ2-5|TRBV11-2
TGTGCCAGCAGCCTCGGACATTTCGAGACCCAGTACTTC
CASSLGHFETQYF
>TRBD2|NA|TRBJ2-3|TRBV2
TGTGCCAGCAGTGGCCTCGGACTAGCGGAGACGCAGTATTTT
CASSGLGLAETQYF
>NA|NA|TRBJ1-1|TRBV28
TGTGCCAGCCATAACTTGGGGCTGAACACTGAAGCTTTCTTT
CASHNLGLNTEAFF
>NA|NA|TRBJ2-3|TRBV4-3
TGCGCCAGCAGCCAAGTTGAGCCAGGCACCAGCACAGATACGCAGTATTTT
CASSQVEPGTSTDTQYF